The entry that follows covers one T cell receptor beta chain sequence. The antigen is undetermined. The data were obtained in a study of cytomegalovirus exposure and HLA in healthy donors. On the study more broadly: According to later analysis, the same platform produced the 120 or so validation and over 600 first-cohort repertoires.

Study-wide findings and caveats: With high specificity and sensitivity, the classifier reportedly diagnosed cytomegalovirus status.

Only in-frame clones appear in the TCRdb table, and some are missing; sequencing was by immunoSEQ multiplex PCR. The sample shows approximately 150,000 clones, approximately 86% of them seen only once. The CDR3 runs 16 residues. The V gene's germline CDR1 is MRHNA and CDR2 SNTAGT. V was shortened by 0 bases and J by 0 bases, with 9 bases between the two germline ends. Material: PBMCs. This sequence joins TRBV6-4 and TRBJ2-1; tentatively, D is TRBD2 (5 bases). The TCR was taken from a man aged 25-45 years in good health and CMV-seropositive. The CDR3: CASSDSGTSSYNEQFF. In DNA, the CDR3 is TGTGCCAGCAGTGACTCCGGCACTAGCTCCTACAATGAGCAGTTCTTC.